This T cell receptor beta chain was found in a study of blood T cell repertoires in COVID-19. Study-level information: Acute and convalescent COVID-19 specimens originated in the United States, Italy and Spain. Sample material is recorded as cDNA or gDNA derived from T cells, B-cell-depleted T cells, or PBMCs.

In the authors' workflow: From reference gene primer amplification, estimates of nucleated cell counts were derived. Profiling relied on immunoSEQ multiplex PCR, and the TCRdb table lists in-frame clones only, not all of them. V and J calls and clone size come straight from that table; D and trimming were deduced from the DNA. This table holds some 200,000 clones, over 70% found once. Per germline, CDR1 SGDLS and CDR2 YYNGEE. With V trimmed by 2 bases and J by 2 bases, 0 bases remained unmatched. The CDR3 consists of 13 residues. Sequenced input: peripheral blood. This receptor was obtained from a woman aged 70-85 years with acute or convalescent COVID-19. This chain uses TRBV9 with TRBJ2-5, with 7 bases that match TRBD2. CDR3: CASSVSGQETQYF. CDR3 coding DNA: TGTGCCAGCAGCGTTAGCGGGCAAGAGACCCAGTACTTC.